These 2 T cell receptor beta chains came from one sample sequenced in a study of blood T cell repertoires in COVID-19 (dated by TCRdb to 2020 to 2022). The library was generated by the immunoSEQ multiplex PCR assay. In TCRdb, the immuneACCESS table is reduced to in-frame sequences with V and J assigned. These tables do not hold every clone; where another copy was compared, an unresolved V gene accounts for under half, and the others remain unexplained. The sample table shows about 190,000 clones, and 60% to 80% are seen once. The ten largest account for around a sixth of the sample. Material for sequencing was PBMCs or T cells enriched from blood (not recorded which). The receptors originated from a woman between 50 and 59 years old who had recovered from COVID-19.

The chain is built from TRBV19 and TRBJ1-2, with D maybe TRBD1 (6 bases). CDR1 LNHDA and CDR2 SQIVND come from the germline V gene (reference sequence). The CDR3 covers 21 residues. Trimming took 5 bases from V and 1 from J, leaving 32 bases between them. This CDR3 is CASSPGGTWAYGAWVNYGYTF. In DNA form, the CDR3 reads TGTGCCAGTAGTCCCGGGGGGACATGGGCCTACGGGGCCTGGGTTAACTATGGCTACACCTTC.

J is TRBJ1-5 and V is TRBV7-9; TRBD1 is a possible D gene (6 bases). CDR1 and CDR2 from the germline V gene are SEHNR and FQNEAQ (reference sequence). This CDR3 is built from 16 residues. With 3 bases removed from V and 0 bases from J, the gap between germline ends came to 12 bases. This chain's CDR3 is CASSLWTADSNQPQHF. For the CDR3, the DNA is TGTGCCAGCAGCTTGTGGACAGCCGATAGCAATCAGCCCCAGCATTTT.